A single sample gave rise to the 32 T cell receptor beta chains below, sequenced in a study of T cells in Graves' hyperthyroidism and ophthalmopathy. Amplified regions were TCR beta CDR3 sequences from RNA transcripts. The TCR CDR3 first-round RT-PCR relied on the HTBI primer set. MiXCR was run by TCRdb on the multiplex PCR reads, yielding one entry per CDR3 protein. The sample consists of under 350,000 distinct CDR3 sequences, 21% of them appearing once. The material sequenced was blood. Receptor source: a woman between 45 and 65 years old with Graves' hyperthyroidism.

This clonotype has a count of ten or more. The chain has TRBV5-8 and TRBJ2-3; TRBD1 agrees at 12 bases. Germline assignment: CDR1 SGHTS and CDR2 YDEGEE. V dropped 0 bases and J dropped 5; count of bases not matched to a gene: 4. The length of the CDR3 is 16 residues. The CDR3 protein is CASSLGDRGREDTQYF. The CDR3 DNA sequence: TGTGCCAGCAGCTTGGGGGACAGGGGGCGAGAAGATACGCAGTATTTT.

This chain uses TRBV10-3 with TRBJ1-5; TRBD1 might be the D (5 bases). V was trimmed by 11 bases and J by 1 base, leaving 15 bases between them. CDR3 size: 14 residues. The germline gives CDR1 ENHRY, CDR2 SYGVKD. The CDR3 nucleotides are TGTGCCGTCTCCGGGGGTAGGAGCAATCAGCCCCAGCATTTT. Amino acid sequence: CAVSGGRSNQPQHF.

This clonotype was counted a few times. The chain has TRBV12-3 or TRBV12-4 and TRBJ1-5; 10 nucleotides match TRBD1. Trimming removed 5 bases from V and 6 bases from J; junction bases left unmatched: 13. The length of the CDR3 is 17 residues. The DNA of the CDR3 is TGTGCCAGCAGTAGAAACACCGGGACAGGGGATTCTCAGCCCCAGCATTTT. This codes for CASSRNTGTGDSQPQHF.

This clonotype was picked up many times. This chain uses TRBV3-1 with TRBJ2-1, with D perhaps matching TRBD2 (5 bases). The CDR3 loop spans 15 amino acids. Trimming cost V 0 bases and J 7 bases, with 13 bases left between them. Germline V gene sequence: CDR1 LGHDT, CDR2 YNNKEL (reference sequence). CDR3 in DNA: TGTGCCAGCAGCCAAGAGCTAGCTAGTCGTAATGAGCAGTTCTTC. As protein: CASSQELASRNEQFF.

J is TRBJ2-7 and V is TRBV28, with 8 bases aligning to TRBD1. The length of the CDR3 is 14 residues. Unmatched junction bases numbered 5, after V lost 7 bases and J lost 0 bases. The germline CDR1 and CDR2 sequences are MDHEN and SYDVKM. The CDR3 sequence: CASKPGGISYEQYF. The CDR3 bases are TGTGCCAGCAAGCCAGGGGGCATCTCCTACGAGCAGTACTTC. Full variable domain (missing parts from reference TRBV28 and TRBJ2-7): DVKVTQSSRYLVKRTGEKVFLECVQDMDHENMFWYRQDPGLGLRLIYFSYDVKMKEKGDIPEGYSVSREKKERFSLILESASTNQTSMYLCASKPGGISYEQYFGPGTRLTVT.

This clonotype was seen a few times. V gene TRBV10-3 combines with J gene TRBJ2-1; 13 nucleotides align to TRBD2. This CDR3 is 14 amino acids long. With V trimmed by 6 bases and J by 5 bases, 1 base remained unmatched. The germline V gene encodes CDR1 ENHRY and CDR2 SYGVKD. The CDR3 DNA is TGTGCCATCAGAGGGACTAGCGGGGACAATGAGCAGTTCTTC. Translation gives CAIRGTSGDNEQFF.

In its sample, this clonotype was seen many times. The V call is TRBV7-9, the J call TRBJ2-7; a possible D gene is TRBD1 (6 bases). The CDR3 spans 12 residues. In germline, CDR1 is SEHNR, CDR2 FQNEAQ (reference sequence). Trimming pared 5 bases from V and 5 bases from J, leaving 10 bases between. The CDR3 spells CASSLDRHEQYF. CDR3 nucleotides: TGTGCCAGCAGCCTAGACAGGCACGAGCAGTACTTC.

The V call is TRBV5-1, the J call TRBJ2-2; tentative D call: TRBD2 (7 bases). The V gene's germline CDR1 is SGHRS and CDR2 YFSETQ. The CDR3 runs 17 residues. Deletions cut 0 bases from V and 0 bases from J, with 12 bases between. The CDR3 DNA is TGCGCCAGCAGCTTGGATGCGGGGGCCCCGAACACCGGGGAGCTGTTTTTT. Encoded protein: CASSLDAGAPNTGELFF. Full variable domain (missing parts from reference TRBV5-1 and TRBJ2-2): KAGVTQTPRYLIKTRGQQVTLSCSPISGHRSVSWYQQTPGQGLQFLFEYFSETQRNKGNFPGRFSGRQFSNSRSEMNVSTLELGDSALYLCASSLDAGAPNTGELFFGEGSRLTVL.

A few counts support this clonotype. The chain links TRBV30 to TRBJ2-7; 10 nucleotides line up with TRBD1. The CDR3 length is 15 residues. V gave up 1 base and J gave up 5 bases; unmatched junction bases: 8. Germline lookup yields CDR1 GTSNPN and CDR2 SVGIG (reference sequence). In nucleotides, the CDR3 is TGTGCCTGGAGTGACCCCGGGACAGGGGCCGACGAGCAGTACTTC. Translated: CAWSDPGTGADEQYF.

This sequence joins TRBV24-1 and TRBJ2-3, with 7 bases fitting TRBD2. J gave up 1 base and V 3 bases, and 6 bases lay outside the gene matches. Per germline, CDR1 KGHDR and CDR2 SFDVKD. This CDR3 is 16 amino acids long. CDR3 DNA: TGTGCCACCAGTGATCCCAATGCGGGGGGCACAGATACGCAGTATTTT. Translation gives CATSDPNAGGTDTQYF.

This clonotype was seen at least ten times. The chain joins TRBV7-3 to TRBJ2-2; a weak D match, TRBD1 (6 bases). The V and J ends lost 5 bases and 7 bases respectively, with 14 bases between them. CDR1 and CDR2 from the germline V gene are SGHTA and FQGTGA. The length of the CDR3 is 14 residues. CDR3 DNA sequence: TGTGCCAGCAGCCTTAAACAGGGCATCGGGGAGCTGTTTTTT. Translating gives CASSLKQGIGELFF.

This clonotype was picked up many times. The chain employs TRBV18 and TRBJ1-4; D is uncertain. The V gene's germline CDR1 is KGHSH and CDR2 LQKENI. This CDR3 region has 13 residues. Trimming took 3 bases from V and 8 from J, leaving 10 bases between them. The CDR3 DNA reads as TGTGCCAGCTCACCGGGGTTCGACGAAAAACTGTTTTTT. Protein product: CASSPGFDEKLFF.

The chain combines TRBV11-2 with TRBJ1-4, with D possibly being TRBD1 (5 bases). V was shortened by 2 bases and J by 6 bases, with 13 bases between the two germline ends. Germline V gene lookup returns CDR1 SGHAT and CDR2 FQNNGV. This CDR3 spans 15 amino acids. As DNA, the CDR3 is TGTGCCAGCAGCTTACAAAGGGGCCGGGATGAAAAACTGTTTTTT. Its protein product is CASSLQRGRDEKLFF.

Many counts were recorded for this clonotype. The CDR3 loop is CASSSPYNTEAFF. The CDR3 nucleotides read TGTGCCAGCAGCTCTCCCTACAACACTGAAGCTTTCTTT. The V call is TRBV7-2, the J call TRBJ1-1; D remains unclear. The V end was cut by 4 bases, the J end by 2 bases, with 8 bases between. This CDR3 contains 13 residues. The germline CDR1 and CDR2 sequences are SGHTA and FQGNSA.

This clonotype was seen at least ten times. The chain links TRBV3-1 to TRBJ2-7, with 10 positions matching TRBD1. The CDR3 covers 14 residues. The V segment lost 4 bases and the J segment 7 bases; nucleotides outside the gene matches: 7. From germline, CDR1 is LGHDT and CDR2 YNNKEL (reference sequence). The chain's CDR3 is CASSPRDRGDEQYF. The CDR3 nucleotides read TGTGCCAGCAGCCCTCGGGACAGGGGTGATGAGCAGTACTTC.

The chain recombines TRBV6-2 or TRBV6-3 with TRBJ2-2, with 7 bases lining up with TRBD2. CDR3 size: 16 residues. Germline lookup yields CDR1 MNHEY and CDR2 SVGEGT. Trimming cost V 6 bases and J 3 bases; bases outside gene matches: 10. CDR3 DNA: TGTGCCAGCAGCCAGCATGGGAGGGAGTACACCGGGGAGCTGTTTTTT. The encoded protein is CASSQHGREYTGELFF.

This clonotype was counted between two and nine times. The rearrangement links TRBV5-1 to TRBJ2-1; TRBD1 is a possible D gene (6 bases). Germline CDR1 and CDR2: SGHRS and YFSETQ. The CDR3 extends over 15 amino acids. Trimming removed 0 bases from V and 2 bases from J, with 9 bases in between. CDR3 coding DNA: TGCGCCAGCAGCTTGGCAGGGGCAACCTACAATGAGCAGTTCTTC. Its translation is CASSLAGATYNEQFF.

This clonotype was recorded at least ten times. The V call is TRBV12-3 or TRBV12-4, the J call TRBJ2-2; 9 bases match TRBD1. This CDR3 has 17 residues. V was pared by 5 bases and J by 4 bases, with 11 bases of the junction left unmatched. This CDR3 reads CASSTRTGELATGELFF. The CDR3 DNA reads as TGTGCCAGCAGTACCCGGACAGGGGAATTGGCCACCGGGGAGCTGTTTTTT.

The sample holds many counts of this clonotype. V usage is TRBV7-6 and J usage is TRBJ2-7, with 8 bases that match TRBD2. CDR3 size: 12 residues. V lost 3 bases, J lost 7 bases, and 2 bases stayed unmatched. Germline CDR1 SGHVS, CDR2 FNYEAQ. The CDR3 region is CASSLASGEQYF. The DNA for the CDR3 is TGTGCCAGCAGCTTGGCTAGCGGGGAGCAGTACTTC.

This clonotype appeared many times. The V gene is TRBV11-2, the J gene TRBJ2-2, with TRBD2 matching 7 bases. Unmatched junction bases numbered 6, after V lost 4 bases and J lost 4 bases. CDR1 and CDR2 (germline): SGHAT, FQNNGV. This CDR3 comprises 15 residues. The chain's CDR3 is CASSSRESGTGELFF. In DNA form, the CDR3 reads TGTGCCAGCAGCTCGCGGGAGTCCGGCACCGGGGAGCTGTTTTTT.

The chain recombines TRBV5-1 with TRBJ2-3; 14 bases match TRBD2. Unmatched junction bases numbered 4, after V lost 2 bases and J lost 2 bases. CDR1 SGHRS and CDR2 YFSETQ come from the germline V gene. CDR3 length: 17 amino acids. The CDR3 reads CASSFRTSGGYTDTQYF. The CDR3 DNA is TGCGCCAGCAGCTTCCGGACTAGCGGGGGGTACACAGATACGCAGTATTTT.

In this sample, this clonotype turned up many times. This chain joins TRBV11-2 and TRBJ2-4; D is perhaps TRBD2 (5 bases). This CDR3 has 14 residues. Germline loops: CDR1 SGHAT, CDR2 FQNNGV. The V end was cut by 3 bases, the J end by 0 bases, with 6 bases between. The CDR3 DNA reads TGTGCCAGCAGCTTCGGACTAGCCAAAAACATTCAGTACTTC. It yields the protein CASSFGLAKNIQYF.

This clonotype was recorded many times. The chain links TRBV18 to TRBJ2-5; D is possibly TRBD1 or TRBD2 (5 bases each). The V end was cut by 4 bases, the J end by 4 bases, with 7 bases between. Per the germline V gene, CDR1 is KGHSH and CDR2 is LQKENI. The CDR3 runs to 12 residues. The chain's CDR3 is CASSRGRETQYF. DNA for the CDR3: TGTGCCAGCTCACGGGGACGAGAGACCCAGTACTTC.

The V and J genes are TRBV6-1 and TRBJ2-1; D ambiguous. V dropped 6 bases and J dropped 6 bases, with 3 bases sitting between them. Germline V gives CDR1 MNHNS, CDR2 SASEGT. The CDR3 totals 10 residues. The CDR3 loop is CASRINEQFF. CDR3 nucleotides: TGTGCCAGCAGGATCAATGAGCAGTTCTTC.

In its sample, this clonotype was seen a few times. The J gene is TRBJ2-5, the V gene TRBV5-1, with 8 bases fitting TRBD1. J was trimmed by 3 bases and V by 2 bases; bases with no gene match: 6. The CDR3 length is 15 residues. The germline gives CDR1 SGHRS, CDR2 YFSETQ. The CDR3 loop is CASSFGRGREETQYF. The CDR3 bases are TGCGCCAGCAGCTTCGGCAGGGGGCGAGAAGAGACCCAGTACTTC. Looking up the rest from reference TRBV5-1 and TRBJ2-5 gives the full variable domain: KAGVTQTPRYLIKTRGQQVTLSCSPISGHRSVSWYQQTPGQGLQFLFEYFSETQRNKGNFPGRFSGRQFSNSRSEMNVSTLELGDSALYLCASSFGRGREETQYFGPGTRLLVL.

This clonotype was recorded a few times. CDR3 loop: CASRPFTSGRAIGELFF. The CDR3 DNA reads TGTGCCAGCAGGCCATTCACTAGCGGGAGGGCTATCGGGGAGCTGTTTTTT. V gene TRBV7-6 combines with J gene TRBJ2-2, with 13 bases identical to TRBD2. CDR1 is SGHVS and CDR2 is FNYEAQ in the germline V gene. The CDR3 sequence is 17 residues long. Germline trimming cut 6 bases from V and 7 bases from J; bases unmatched to any gene: 11.

The CDR3, as DNA: TGTGCCAGCAGCTTAATCCCTAGCGGGAACACCGGGGAGCTGTTTTTT. Protein product: CASSLIPSGNTGELFF. V is TRBV7-3 and J is TRBJ2-2; 7 nucleotides line up with TRBD2. The CDR3 covers 16 residues. The V gene end was trimmed by 1 base and the J gene end by 1 base; junction bases not matched to a gene: 3. Germline V gene lookup returns CDR1 SGHTA and CDR2 FQGTGA.

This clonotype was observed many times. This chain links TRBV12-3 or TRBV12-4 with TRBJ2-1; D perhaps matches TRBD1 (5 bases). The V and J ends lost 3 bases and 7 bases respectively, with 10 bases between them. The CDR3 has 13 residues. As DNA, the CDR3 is TGTGCCAGCAGTTTTACAGGAGAGAATGAGCAGTTCTTC. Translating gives CASSFTGENEQFF.

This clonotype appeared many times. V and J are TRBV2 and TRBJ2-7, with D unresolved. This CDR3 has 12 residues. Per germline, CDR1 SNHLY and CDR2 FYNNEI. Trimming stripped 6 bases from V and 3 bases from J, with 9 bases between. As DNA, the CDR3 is TGTGCCAGCAGAGGTGGCGGCTACGAGCAGTACTTC. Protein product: CASRGGGYEQYF.

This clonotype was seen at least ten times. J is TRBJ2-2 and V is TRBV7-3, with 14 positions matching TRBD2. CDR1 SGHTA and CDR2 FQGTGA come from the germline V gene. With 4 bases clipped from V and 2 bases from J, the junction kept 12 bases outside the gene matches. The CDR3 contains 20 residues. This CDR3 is CASSSKLKTSGRGNTGELFF. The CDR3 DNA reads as TGTGCCAGCAGCTCCAAACTTAAGACTAGCGGGAGGGGAAACACCGGGGAGCTGTTTTTT. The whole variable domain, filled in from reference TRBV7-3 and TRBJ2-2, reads GAGVSQTPSNKVTEKGKYVELRCDPISGHTALYWYRQSLGQGPEFLIYFQGTGAADDSGLPNDRFFAVRPEGSVSTLKIQRTERGDSAVYLCASSSKLKTSGRGNTGELFFGEGSRLTVL.

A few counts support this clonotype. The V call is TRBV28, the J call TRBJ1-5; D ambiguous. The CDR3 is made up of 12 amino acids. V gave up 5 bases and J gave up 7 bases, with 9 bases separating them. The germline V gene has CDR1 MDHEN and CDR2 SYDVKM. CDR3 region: CASSAMEQPQHF. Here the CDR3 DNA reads TGTGCCAGCAGTGCCATGGAACAGCCCCAGCATTTT.

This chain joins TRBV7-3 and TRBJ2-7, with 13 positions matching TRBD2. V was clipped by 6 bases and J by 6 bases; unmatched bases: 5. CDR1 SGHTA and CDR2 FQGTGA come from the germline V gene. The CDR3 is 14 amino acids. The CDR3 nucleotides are TGTGCCAGCAGTACGGGACTAGCGGGAATCGAGCAGTACTTC. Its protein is CASSTGLAGIEQYF.